One and the same sample provided the 18 T cell receptor beta chains below, sequenced in a study of blood T cell repertoires in COVID-19. The repertoire was sequenced with immunoSEQ multiplex PCR; TCRdb's copy has only in-frame clones and lacks some. The repertoire holds 60,000 or so clones, roughly 77% seen once, with 15% in the top ten. The specimen was peripheral blood. These TCRs come from a man older than 75 with acute or convalescent COVID-19.

The chain links TRBV13 to TRBJ1-5; tentative D call: TRBD1 (5 bases). Trimming pared 1 base from V and 7 bases from J, leaving 5 bases between. The CDR3 runs 12 residues. Germline loops: CDR1 PRHDT, CDR2 FYEKMQ (reference sequence). CDR3 nucleotide sequence: TGTGCCAGCAGCTTAGAGGGGCAGCCCCAGCATTTT. This gives the protein CASSLEGQPQHF.

J is TRBJ1-1 and V is TRBV5-6; 7 positions agree with TRBD1. The ends lost 0 bases at V and 3 bases at J; junction bases unmatched: 2. Germline V gene data show CDR1 as SGHDT and CDR2 as YYEEEE. The CDR3 contains 14 residues. The DNA for the CDR3 is TGTGCCAGCAGCTTGGCCACAGGGGACACTGAAGCTTTCTTT. Its translation: CASSLATGDTEAFF. The whole variable domain, remainder taken from reference TRBV5-6 and TRBJ1-1, is DAGVTQSPTHLIKTRGQQVTLRCSPKSGHDTVSWYQQALGQGPQFIFQYYEEEERQRGNFPDRFSGHQFPNYSSELNVNALLLGDSALYLCASSLATGDTEAFFGQGTRLTVV.

CDR3 region: CASSFTGKNTEAFF. For the CDR3, the DNA is TGTGCCAGCAGCTTTACAGGGAAAAACACTGAAGCTTTCTTT. The chain recombines TRBV11-2 with TRBJ1-1, with D perhaps matching TRBD1 (6 bases). The CDR3 spans 14 residues. Germline values: CDR1 SGHAT, CDR2 FQNNGV. V lost 3 bases and J lost 2, with 10 bases in between.

The gene calls are TRBV6-5 and TRBJ1-6, with TRBD1 matching over 7 bases. The CDR3 extends over 14 amino acids. Trimming took 2 bases from V and 7 from J; bases not matched to a gene: 2. Germline V CDR1 and CDR2: MNHEY, SVGAGI. The CDR3 DNA reads TGTGCCAGCAGTTACCAGGGACAGAATTCACCCCTCCACTTT. It yields the protein CASSYQGQNSPLHF.

The V gene is TRBV18, the J gene TRBJ2-2, with 14 bases aligning to TRBD2. Germline CDR1 is KGHSH and CDR2 is LQKENI. V shed 1 base and J 4 bases; nucleotides not matched to a gene: 2. The CDR3 has 17 amino acids. CDR3 sequence (DNA): TGTGCCAGCTCACCACGGGGACTAGCGGGGGTCACCGGGGAGCTGTTTTTT. Its protein is CASSPRGLAGVTGELFF.

J is TRBJ2-3 and V is TRBV2; no reliable D call. V lost 5 bases to trimming and J lost 6 bases, with 12 bases between them. CDR3 length: 13 amino acids. Germline V gene data show CDR1 as SNHLY and CDR2 as FYNNEI. Here the CDR3 reads CASSKSFADTQYF. In DNA form, the CDR3 reads TGTGCCAGCAGTAAAAGTTTCGCGGATACGCAGTATTTT.

This rearrangement joins TRBV2 to TRBJ2-3, with D perhaps TRBD1 (6 bases). Germline V lookup: CDR1 SNHLY, CDR2 FYNNEI. The CDR3 consists of 13 residues. Trimming took off 7 bases at V and 2 bases at J, with 10 bases between the two ends. The CDR3 reads CASKGQITDTQYF. CDR3 coding DNA: TGTGCCAGCAAAGGACAGATCACAGATACGCAGTATTTT.

The chain has TRBV5-4 and TRBJ1-2, with 10 bases aligning to TRBD1. V trimming: 3 bases; J trimming: 4 bases; junction bases outside the gene matches: 6. The CDR3 runs to 15 residues. Germline-derived CDR1 and CDR2 are SGHNT and YYREEE (reference sequence). CDR3 nucleotides: TGTGCCAGCAGCTCCCCGGACAGGGGGGGCTATGGCTACACCTTC. The encoded protein is CASSSPDRGGYGYTF. The whole variable domain, filled in from reference TRBV5-4 and TRBJ1-2, reads ETGVTQSPTHLIKTRGQQVTLRCSSQSGHNTVSWYQQALGQGPQFIFQYYREEENGRGNFPPRFSGLQFPNYSSELNVNALELDDSALYLCASSSPDRGGYGYTFGSGTRLTVV.

The chain is built from TRBV19 and TRBJ1-1; TRBD1 matches at 8 bases. Germline CDR1 is LNHDA and CDR2 is SQIVND (reference sequence). The length of the CDR3 is 15 residues. V was clipped by 2 bases and J by 5 bases; unmatched bases: 7. CDR3 in amino acids: CASSIFGTGKTEAFF. The CDR3, as DNA: TGTGCCAGTAGTATATTCGGGACAGGAAAAACTGAAGCTTTCTTT.

This rearrangement joins TRBV2 to TRBJ1-2; 7 bases agree with TRBD1. The CDR3 runs 13 residues. The V gene's germline CDR1 is SNHLY and CDR2 FYNNEI. V was pared by 5 bases and J by 8 bases, with 8 bases of the junction left unmatched. In DNA, the CDR3 is TGTGCCAGCAGTTATACAGGGGACGGGGGCTACACCTTC. Encoded protein: CASSYTGDGGYTF. Full variable domain (outside the CDR3, taken from reference TRBV2 and TRBJ1-2): EPEVTQTPSHQVTQMGQEVILRCVPISNHLYFYWYRQILGQKVEFLVSFYNNEISEKSEIFDDQFSVERPDGSNFTLKIRSTKLEDSAMYFCASSYTGDGGYTFGSGTRLTVV.

V usage is TRBV2 and J usage is TRBJ1-1; the match to TRBD1 covers 7 bases. This CDR3 spans 13 amino acids. In germline, CDR1 is SNHLY, CDR2 FYNNEI. V was pared by 1 base and J by 5 bases, with 1 base of the junction left unmatched. CDR3 coding DNA: TGTGCCAGCAGTGAAGTACAGGGGACTGAAGCTTTCTTT. It codes for CASSEVQGTEAFF. The full variable domain, rest sourced from reference TRBV2 and TRBJ1-1, is EPEVTQTPSHQVTQMGQEVILRCVPISNHLYFYWYRQILGQKVEFLVSFYNNEISEKSEIFDDQFSVERPDGSNFTLKIRSTKLEDSAMYFCASSEVQGTEAFFGQGTRLTVV.

This clone was counted once. The chain recombines TRBV7-8 with TRBJ1-3; D is possibly TRBD1 (6 bases). The germline V and J ends were trimmed by 4 bases and 2 bases, with 15 bases remaining between them. CDR3 length: 16 residues. The V gene's germline CDR1 is SGHVS and CDR2 FQNEAQ. The CDR3 loop reads CASSWTGTLAGNTIYF. The CDR3 coding sequence is TGTGCCAGCAGCTGGACTGGGACACTGGCTGGAAACACCATATATTTT.

This clone has a handful of counts. The chain carries TRBV7-6 and TRBJ1-5; D gene unclear. There are 16 residues in the CDR3. Trimming took 1 base from V and 0 from J, leaving 10 bases between them. Germline CDR1 and CDR2: SGHVS and FNYEAQ. CDR3 nucleotides: TGTGCCAGCAGCTTAGGATCAGGAACTAGCAATCAGCCCCAGCATTTT. It is translated as CASSLGSGTSNQPQHF.

This rearrangement joins TRBV19 to TRBJ1-2; 7 bases match TRBD1. V was pared by 4 bases and J by 6 bases, with 5 bases of the junction left unmatched. The CDR3 extends over 13 amino acids. The germline V gene has CDR1 LNHDA and CDR2 SQIVND (reference sequence). As DNA, the CDR3 is TGTGCCAGTAGTAGACAGGGTAGCAATGGCTACACCTTC. Its translation: CASSRQGSNGYTF. The variable domain in full, with the rest retrieved from reference TRBV19 and TRBJ1-2, is DGGITQSPKYLFRKEGQNVTLSCEQNLNHDAMYWYRQDPGQGLRLIYYSQIVNDFQKGDIAEGYSVSREKKESFPLTVTSAQKNPTAFYLCASSRQGSNGYTFGSGTRLTVV.

The V and J genes are TRBV18 and TRBJ2-3, with 12 bases that match TRBD1. Germline V gene data show CDR1 as KGHSH and CDR2 as LQKENI. The CDR3 length is 18 residues. Trimming at V came to 1 base and at J to 0 bases, leaving 5 bases not matched to a gene. The CDR3 here is CASSPRTGQGASTDTQYF. For the CDR3, the DNA is TGTGCCAGCTCACCACGGACGGGACAGGGGGCGAGCACAGATACGCAGTATTTT. Combining the CDR3 with reference TRBV18 and TRBJ2-3 gives the whole variable domain NAGVMQNPRHLVRRRGQEARLRCSPMKGHSHVYWYRQLPEEGLKFMVYLQKENIIDESGMPKERFSAEFPKEGPSILRIQQVVRGDSAAYFCASSPRTGQGASTDTQYFGPGTRLTVL.

This chain links TRBV7-4 with TRBJ2-1, with 13 bases that match TRBD2. The ends lost 3 bases at V and 4 bases at J; junction bases unmatched: 12. This CDR3 region has 19 residues. Germline CDR1 is SGHVT and CDR2 is SQSDAQ. CDR3 nucleotide sequence: TGTGCCAGCAGCTTCTTCCCAAGCAGGACTAGCGGGGGTTACAATGAGCAGTTCTTC. Translating gives CASSFFPSRTSGGYNEQFF. Variable domain in full (rest from reference TRBV7-4 and TRBJ2-1): GAGVSQSPRYKVAKRGRDVALRCDSISGHVTLYWYRQTLGQGSEVLTYSQSDAQRDKSGRPSGRFSAERPERSVSTLKIQRTEQGDSAVYLCASSFFPSRTSGGYNEQFFGPGTRLTVL.

The chain recombines TRBV7-3 with TRBJ1-2, with 8 positions matching TRBD1. This CDR3 is built from 15 residues. V lost 5 bases and J lost 4; bases outside the gene matches: 9. In germline, CDR1 is SGHTA, CDR2 FQGTGA. CDR3 sequence (DNA): TGTGCCAGCAGCCCGACAGGGGACTACTCCTATGGCTACACCTTC. This codes for CASSPTGDYSYGYTF.

This clone was seen only once. The gene calls are TRBV11-2 and TRBJ1-2; TRBD1 matches at 7 bases. Germline V lookup: CDR1 SGHAT, CDR2 FQNNGV. This CDR3 region has 15 residues. V shed 5 bases and J 2 bases; nucleotides not matched to a gene: 8. CDR3 nucleotides: TGTGCCAGCAGCCAGGGGACAGACCTAAACTATGGCTACACCTTC. Amino acid sequence: CASSQGTDLNYGYTF.